The clone carrying this T cell receptor (beta chain) has only a few counts. Its antigen is still unknown. These data belong to a study of cytomegalovirus exposure and HLA in healthy donors. CDR1 and CDR2 from the germline V gene are SGHNT and YYREEE (reference sequence). There are 15 residues in the CDR3. V shed 2 bases, J shed 8 bases, and the junction held 6 bases outside the gene matches. Regarding the study as a whole: Analysis was carried out at a later point, and it linked a missense DCLRE1C variant to TCR beta V- and J-gene trimming. Excluded: some indistinguishable V segments such as TRBV6-2 and TRBV6-3. Some highly shared sequence variants likely arose as a pipeline artifact.

PCR primers comprised 60 Vbeta and 13 Jbeta primers. Sequencing was performed with immunoSEQ multiplex PCR; in TCRdb, only in-frame clones are kept and a portion is missing. Of 100,000 or so clones in the sample, about an eighth were seen once. What was sequenced was PBMCs. This sequence originates from a man between 35 and 55 years old in good health and CMV-seropositive. The rearrangement joins TRBV5-4 to TRBJ2-2; 10 positions match TRBD2. This chain's CDR3 is CASSFPLAGRGELFF. CDR3 nucleotides: TGTGCCAGCAGCTTTCCACTAGCGGGAAGGGGGGAGCTGTTTTTT.